A selection of T cell receptor beta chains follows, all from one sample in a study of Graves' ophthalmopathy and Graves' hyperthyroidism. TCRdb used MiXCR to reprocess the multiplex PCR reads, holding one entry per CDR3 protein. The sample includes 500,000 to 800,000 distinct CDR3 sequences, approximately 39% of them seen just once. Sequencing input: peripheral blood. These receptors all come from an adult man with Graves' ophthalmopathy. Both conserved end residues are part of each CDR3. The D gene is left open where the match is weak. Expanded clones get a size class; other rows say once, few or many, or leave the size out.

>TRBJ1-5|-|-|TRBV6-1
CASSWGTPNQPQHF
TGTGCCAGCTCATGGGGGACTCCAAATCAGCCCCAGCATTTT
>TRBJ2-2|few|TRBD2|TRBV20-1
CSAPLAGGNTGELFF
TGCAGTGCGCCTCTAGCGGGGGGGAACACCGGGGAGCTGTTTTTT
>TRBJ1-2|many|TRBD1|TRBV2
CASSGQGNGYTF
TGTGCCAGCAGTGGACAGGGTAATGGCTACACCTTC
>TRBJ2-7|-|-|TRBV19
CASSIILGSEQYF
TGTGCCAGTAGTATAATCTTAGGATCCGAGCAGTACTTC
>TRBJ1-2|-|TRBD1|TRBV25-1
CASSEFDRGGSYTF
TGTGCCAGCAGTGAATTCGACAGGGGCGGGAGCTACACCTTC
>TRBJ1-5|many|-|TRBV19
CASSNDLKQPQHF
TGTGCCAGTAGTAATGACCTGAAACAGCCCCAGCATTTT
>TRBJ2-5|-|-|TRBV10-3
CASSDAGTPGTQYF
TGTGCCAGCAGCGACGCCGGGACTCCGGGGACCCAGTACTTC
>TRBJ2-5|many|-|TRBV30
CAWGRETQYF
TGTGCCTGGGGAAGGGAGACCCAGTACTTC
>TRBJ1-5|few|-|TRBV4-2
CASSQDMRVRQPQHF
TGTGCCAGCAGCCAAGATATGCGGGTACGACAGCCCCAGCATTTT
>TRBJ2-7|once|TRBD1|TRBV10-3
CAGAKPGQGTYEQYF
TGTGCCGGAGCTAAACCGGGACAGGGGACCTACGAGCAGTACTTC
>TRBJ1-2|-|-|TRBV29-1
CSGQSYGYTF
TGCAGCGGTCAGAGCTATGGCTACACCTTC
>TRBJ2-5|-|-|TRBV11-3
CASSLGAGGRETQYF
TGTGCCAGCAGCTTAGGAGCGGGTGGGCGAGAGACCCAGTACTTC
>TRBJ1-2|few|-|TRBV6-5
CASSYSVGGTNYGYTF
TGTGCCAGCAGTTACTCGGTCGGGGGGACTAACTATGGCTACACCTTC
>TRBJ2-7|many|TRBD1|TRBV10-3
CAISEWTGDYEQYF
TGTGCCATCAGTGAGTGGACAGGGGACTACGAGCAGTACTTC
>TRBJ1-1|many|-|TRBV6-1
CASTGMKTEAFF
TGTGCCAGCACAGGGATGAAGACTGAAGCTTTCTTT
>TRBJ2-7|-|-|TRBV2
CASRQGPTVAWEQYF
TGCGCCAGCAGACAAGGGCCCACCGTCGCTTGGGAGCAGTACTTC
>TRBJ2-5|-|-|TRBV10-3
CAISAGRQETQYF
TGTGCCATTAGTGCAGGGAGGCAAGAGACCCAGTACTTC
>TRBJ2-5|few|-|TRBV11-2
CASSFSAYQETQYF
TGTGCCAGCAGCTTTAGCGCCTACCAAGAGACCCAGTACTTC
>TRBJ2-7|many|TRBD2|TRBV9
CASSQSGGGVYEQYF
TGTGCCAGCAGTCAGTCGGGAGGGGGAGTTTACGAGCAGTACTTC
>TRBJ1-6|many|-|TRBV9
CASSVAGGNSPLHF
TGTGCCAGCAGCGTAGCCGGGGGGAATTCACCCCTCCACTTT
>TRBJ2-7|many|-|TRBV12-3/TRBV12-4
CASSFFGAEQYF
TGTGCCAGCAGTTTCTTTGGTGCCGAGCAGTACTTC
>TRBJ2-3|-|TRBD2|TRBV24-1
CATSDSQLAGGHTDTQYF
TGTGCCACCAGTGACTCCCAACTAGCGGGGGGGCACACAGATACGCAGTATTTT
>TRBJ2-7|many|-|TRBV6-6
CASSPRTDLKQYF
TGTGCCAGCAGTCCCCGGACGGATCTTAAGCAGTACTTC
>TRBJ1-6|-|-|TRBV11-2
CASSLVGGGYSPLHF
TGTGCCAGCAGCTTAGTTGGGGGAGGCTATTCACCCCTCCACTTT
>TRBJ2-7|few|-|TRBV25-1
CASSWRSQGRREQYF
TGTGCCAGCAGCTGGCGATCACAGGGCCGTCGGGAGCAGTACTTC
>TRBJ2-5|-|-|TRBV7-8
CASSARQEWTQYF
TGTGCCAGCAGCGCCCGACAGGAGTGGACCCAGTACTTC
>TRBJ1-1|many|-|TRBV2
CASKIEGGPDTEAFF
TGTGCCAGCAAAATAGAGGGAGGGCCCGACACTGAAGCTTTCTTT
>TRBJ1-2|-|TRBD1|TRBV7-2
CASSSPGQGGGYTF
TGTGCCAGCAGCTCCCCGGGACAGGGGGGTGGCTACACCTTC
>TRBJ1-4|many|-|TRBV7-2
CASSLGGSTNEKLFF
TGTGCCAGCAGCTTGGGCGGATCAACTAATGAAAAACTGTTTTTT
>TRBJ2-7|many|TRBD2|TRBV7-9
CASSSSGDPYEQYF
TGTGCCAGCAGTTCAAGCGGGGACCCCTACGAGCAGTACTTC
>TRBJ2-7|-|TRBD2|TRBV5-1
CASSLEGQRGRSYEQYF
TGCGCCAGCAGCTTGGAAGGCCAGCGGGGGCGCTCCTACGAGCAGTACTTC